This TCR beta chain derives from a study of T cell responses to AZD1222 COVID-19 vaccine. Here immunoSEQ multiplex PCR was the method, and the copy in TCRdb shows in-frame clones only, minus some. Among more than 85,000 clones listed, roughly 85% were seen once. The CDR3 runs 15 residues. Germline trimming cut 3 bases from V and 1 base from J; bases unmatched to any gene: 5. In germline, CDR1 is MDHEN, CDR2 SYDVKM. This clonotype was obtained from an adult in good health. This specimen was peripheral blood, taken on day 0 of AZD1222 vaccination. The chain recombines TRBV28 with TRBJ2-7; 8 bases map to TRBD1. The CDR3 region has the DNA TGTGCCAGCAGTTTTTGGCAGGGGGCTTCCTACGAGCAGTACTTC. Translating gives CASSFWQGASYEQYF. The complete variable domain, with remaining parts taken from reference TRBV28 and TRBJ2-7, reads DVKVTQSSRYLVKRTGEKVFLECVQDMDHENMFWYRQDPGLGLRLIYFSYDVKMKEKGDIPEGYSVSREKKERFSLILESASTNQTSMYLCASSFWQGASYEQYFGPGTRLTVT.